The T cell receptor (beta chain) under discussion was sequenced for a study of CD8+CD57+ T cells in acquired aplastic anemia. For the study at large: Quantities of DNA derived from sorted CD4+ and CD8+ cells averaged approximately 3.5 ug. Study-level points and caveats: Patients and controls had CD8+ Simpson's diversity values that were not significantly distinct.

CD8+CD57+ cell expansion had been shown by flow cytometry in patients chosen for sequencing. Acquired aplastic anemia of severe grade affected all patients. No therapy was given to patients before blood sampling. The template for TCR beta VDJ and CDR3 sequence profiling was genomic DNA. From the reads, TCRdb called clonotypes with MiXCR, one entry per CDR3 protein. The repertoire has under 250,000 distinct CDR3 sequences, roughly half of them found once; the top ten carry 7.8%. This clonotype has at least ten counts. What it recognizes is unknown. The CDR3 consists of 13 residues. Trimming at V came to 3 bases and at J to 5 bases, leaving 1 base not matched to a gene.

Sequencing was done on a sample of sorted CD4+, CD8+, or CD8+CD57+ T cells (not recorded which) from PBMCs. This clonotype originated in a human donor with aplastic anemia. The chain combines TRBV12-3 or TRBV12-4 with TRBJ2-1; 7 nucleotides match TRBD1. CDR3 sequence (DNA): TGTGCCAGCAGTTTGACAGGGAACAATGAGCAGTTCTTC. This codes for CASSLTGNNEQFF.